The 18 T cell receptor beta chains reported below all come from one sample, sequenced in a study of blood T cell repertoires in COVID-19 (dated by TCRdb to 2020 to 2022). The library relied on the immunoSEQ multiplex PCR assay. TCRdb provides this immuneACCESS table in a form limited to in-frame rearrangements. Some clones are lacking; in checked studies, under half of them reflect an unresolved V gene, and why the rest are absent is not known. The sample includes 150,000 to 200,000 clones, with about nine tenths observed a single time. Clones ranked in the top ten supply 2.5% to 4% of the sample. Sequenced input: peripheral blood. These receptors were taken from a man between 65 and 80 years old with acute or convalescent COVID-19.

J is TRBJ1-1 and V is TRBV7-3, with D unclear. CDR1 is SGHTA and CDR2 is FQGTGA in the germline V gene. Deletions cut 0 bases from V and 1 base from J, with 9 bases between. There are 15 residues in the CDR3. CDR3 residues: CASSLTQIPNTEAFF. CDR3 bases: TGTGCCAGCAGCTTAACGCAGATTCCGAACACTGAAGCTTTCTTT.

This clone was seen a single time. V usage is TRBV14 and J usage is TRBJ2-2; TRBD1 agrees at 10 bases. The germline V gene encodes CDR1 SGHDN and CDR2 FVKESK. The length of the CDR3 is 17 residues. V lost 1 base to trimming and J lost 5 bases; unmatched junction nucleotides: 7. The CDR3 nucleotides read TGTGCCAGCAGCCAAGCCCACGGGACAGGGGTAACCGGGGAGCTGTTTTTT. This translates into CASSQAHGTGVTGELFF.

This chain connects TRBV10-3 to TRBJ2-1, with 7 bases aligning to TRBD2. This CDR3 has 15 residues. V lost 6 bases, J lost 5 bases, and 10 bases stayed unmatched. Germline CDR1 reads ENHRY; CDR2 reads SYGVKD. CDR3 nucleotides: TGTGCCATCAGACCCTTTACTAGCGCCAACAATGAGCAGTTCTTC. Translation: CAIRPFTSANNEQFF.

The rearrangement uses TRBV11-3 and TRBJ2-7; TRBD2 agrees at 10 bases. CDR3 length: 16 amino acids. With 6 bases clipped from V and 2 bases from J, the junction kept 10 bases outside the gene matches. Per the germline V gene, CDR1 is SGHNT and CDR2 is YENEEA. The CDR3 spells CASRPGAGGPAYEQYF. The DNA of the CDR3 is TGTGCCAGCAGACCCGGAGCGGGAGGGCCGGCCTACGAGCAGTACTTC.

The chain links TRBV5-1 to TRBJ2-2; D not resolved. CDR3 length equals 14 residues. V was cut by 7 bases and J by 2 bases, with 12 bases left in between. Germline V gene data show CDR1 as SGHRS and CDR2 as YFSETQ. CDR3 bases: TGCGCCAGCGCCCTGAGGCCTAACACCGGGGAGCTGTTTTTT. This sequence encodes CASALRPNTGELFF. The full variable domain, rest sourced from reference TRBV5-1 and TRBJ2-2, is KAGVTQTPRYLIKTRGQQVTLSCSPISGHRSVSWYQQTPGQGLQFLFEYFSETQRNKGNFPGRFSGRQFSNSRSEMNVSTLELGDSALYLCASALRPNTGELFFGEGSRLTVL.

J is TRBJ1-2 and V is TRBV6-2 or TRBV6-3; 8 bases are shared with TRBD1. The CDR3 runs to 16 residues. Losses at the gene ends were 2 bases for V and 5 bases for J; bases not matched to a gene: 10. Germline V gene lookup returns CDR1 MNHEY and CDR2 SVGEGT. In DNA, the CDR3 is TGTGCCAGCAGTTACCCGAGCGGACAGGGTCTTTATGGCTACACCTTC. Protein: CASSYPSGQGLYGYTF.

The V gene is TRBV28, the J gene TRBJ1-2; a possible D gene is TRBD1 (5 bases). Germline CDR1 is MDHEN and CDR2 is SYDVKM. The CDR3 covers 13 residues. Trimming left V 4 bases short and J 6 bases short, with 12 bases between. CDR3 in amino acids: CASSSPQANGYTF. Written as DNA, the CDR3 is TGTGCCAGCAGTTCACCACAGGCAAATGGCTACACCTTC.

The genes are TRBV19 and TRBJ1-6; D is uncertain. The CDR3 covers 14 residues. Germline V gives CDR1 LNHDA, CDR2 SQIVND (reference sequence). The V end was cut by 3 bases, the J end by 10 bases, with 13 bases between. CDR3 loop: CASSIVLAESPLHF. DNA of the CDR3: TGTGCCAGTAGTATTGTTCTGGCCGAATCACCCCTCCACTTT.

The chain employs TRBV7-3 and TRBJ2-3; D remains ambiguous. This CDR3 is 15 amino acids long. The ends were cut back, 0 bases at V and 0 bases at J, with 7 bases in the middle. Germline values: CDR1 SGHTA, CDR2 FQGTGA. As DNA, the CDR3 is TGTGCCAGCAGCTTAACAGTTACTAGCACAGATACGCAGTATTTT. As protein: CASSLTVTSTDTQYF. The full variable domain, with the rest looked up from reference TRBV7-3 and TRBJ2-3, is GAGVSQTPSNKVTEKGKYVELRCDPISGHTALYWYRQSLGQGPEFLIYFQGTGAADDSGLPNDRFFAVRPEGSVSTLKIQRTERGDSAVYLCASSLTVTSTDTQYFGPGTRLTVL.

This clone was detected once. The rearrangement joins TRBV30 to TRBJ1-6, with TRBD1 identical over 7 bases. In germline, CDR1 is GTSNPN, CDR2 SVGIG (reference sequence). V shed 0 bases and J 10 bases; nucleotides not matched to a gene: 3. The CDR3 is 13 amino acids. CDR3 coding DNA: TGTGCCTGGAGTGTAGACAGGGCCTCACCCCTCCACTTT. As protein: CAWSVDRASPLHF.

The chain employs TRBV20-1 and TRBJ2-3, with 9 bases that match TRBD2. Looked up from germline, CDR1 is DFQATT and CDR2 is SNEGSKA (reference sequence). The V segment lost 3 bases and the J segment 1 base; nucleotides outside the gene matches: 2. CDR3 length: 14 amino acids. The CDR3 is CSASLAGGTDTQYF. The CDR3 DNA is TGCAGTGCTAGTTTAGCGGGGGGCACAGATACGCAGTATTTT.

The chain recombines TRBV5-1 with TRBJ2-7; TRBD2 might be the D (6 bases). There are 15 residues in the CDR3. Germline V gene data show CDR1 as SGHRS and CDR2 as YFSETQ. Trimming shortened V by 6 bases and J by 8 bases, and 24 bases separated the two germline ends. CDR3 nucleotide sequence: TGCGCCAGCACCTTACAGGCGACGGGGGAGAGGAAGCAGTACTTC. It is translated as CASTLQATGERKQYF.

The V call is TRBV27, the J call TRBJ2-2, with 10 bases identical to TRBD1. CDR3 length: 16 amino acids. V lost 5 bases to trimming and J lost 7 bases; unmatched junction nucleotides: 10. The germline CDR1 and CDR2 sequences are MNHEY and SMNVEV (reference sequence). The DNA for the CDR3 is TGTGCCAGCAGTCCAAGACAGGGGGCTTTGGTCGGGGAGCTGTTTTTT. Translating it yields CASSPRQGALVGELFF.

Here the CDR3 DNA reads TGTGCCAGCAGTGAATCCGGGGTGGTTTCACCCCTCCACTTT. Its translation is CASSESGVVSPLHF. This rearrangement joins TRBV2 to TRBJ1-6; D uncertain. The CDR3 covers 14 residues. Germline V CDR1 and CDR2: SNHLY, FYNNEI. The V end lost 2 bases, the J end lost 9 bases, and 11 bases lay between the germline ends.

This clone was observed a handful of times. The rearrangement links TRBV29-1 to TRBJ1-1; D ambiguous. The germline gives CDR1 SQVTM, CDR2 ANQGSEA. The CDR3 has 12 amino acids. Trimming took 7 bases from V and 1 from J, leaving 10 bases between them. The CDR3 region has the DNA TGCAGCGCCAAGGCGGCGAACACTGAAGCTTTCTTT. This encodes CSAKAANTEAFF.

The chain couples TRBV19 to TRBJ1-3; D not certain. Trimming pared 6 bases from V and 2 bases from J, leaving 11 bases between. Germline values: CDR1 LNHDA, CDR2 SQIVND (reference sequence). The CDR3 totals 14 residues. As DNA, the CDR3 is TGTGCCAGTAGAAACCGAGGGACTGGAAACACCATATATTTT. It encodes CASRNRGTGNTIYF. The full variable domain, in which reference TRBV19 and TRBJ1-3 provide the parts outside the CDR3, is DGGITQSPKYLFRKEGQNVTLSCEQNLNHDAMYWYRQDPGQGLRLIYYSQIVNDFQKGDIAEGYSVSREKKESFPLTVTSAQKNPTAFYLCASRNRGTGNTIYFGEGSWLTVV.

The chain uses TRBV15 and TRBJ1-6; TRBD1 matches 7 bases. The length of the CDR3 is 19 residues. V trimming: 3 bases; J trimming: 7 bases; junction bases outside the gene matches: 18. Germline V gene data show CDR1 as LNHNV and CDR2 as YYDKDF (reference sequence). The CDR3 nucleotides are TGTGCCACCAGCAGCAAGGGGGCCCCGGGATCGGTGTGGAATTCACCCCTCCACTTT. The encoded protein is CATSSKGAPGSVWNSPLHF.

This rearrangement joins TRBV21-1 to TRBJ1-1; the table names TRBD1, a call not compared with the DNA. TRBV21-1 represents a pseudogene. This CDR3 spans 14 amino acids. The CDR3 DNA follows: TGTGCCAGCAGCAATTCAGGGTGGTGGACTGAAGCTTTCTTT. Its translation: CASSNSGWWTEAFF.